The 15 T cell receptor beta chains in this list originate from one sample, sequenced in a study of cytomegalovirus exposure and HLA in healthy donors. PCR primers comprised 60 Vbeta and 13 Jbeta primers. Clones were sequenced by immunoSEQ multiplex PCR, and TCRdb holds only the in-frame ones, with some missing. The table has under 200,000 clones, roughly 88% seen once. The specimen was PBMCs. The source of these receptors is a man in his late teens or twenties in good health and CMV-seropositive.

The chain recombines TRBV9 with TRBJ2-2; 8 bases match TRBD2. CDR3 length: 17 amino acids. CDR1 and CDR2 from the germline V gene are SGDLS and YYNGEE. Trimming at V came to 2 bases and at J to 4 bases, leaving 10 bases not matched to a gene. CDR3 sequence: CASSVFSGGAGTGELFF. The CDR3 coding sequence is TGTGCCAGCAGCGTCTTTTCGGGGGGGGCAGGCACCGGGGAGCTGTTTTTT.

In this sample, this clone turned up a few times. V is TRBV5-6 and J is TRBJ2-7; D uncertain. The germline V and J ends were trimmed by 3 bases and 4 bases, with 11 bases remaining between them. The germline CDR1 and CDR2 sequences are SGHDT and YYEEEE. This CDR3 comprises 13 residues. The CDR3, as DNA: TGTGCCAGCAGCTGGGCAGACCTATACGAGCAGTACTTC. Translation gives CASSWADLYEQYF.

The genes are TRBV6-5 and TRBJ1-2; 9 bases map to TRBD1. The V and J ends lost 6 bases and 7 bases, in that order; junction bases with no gene match: 6. Germline V gives CDR1 MNHEY, CDR2 SVGAGI. The length of the CDR3 is 13 residues. The CDR3 protein is CASRGQGRGGYTF. The CDR3 DNA follows: TGTGCCAGCAGGGGACAGGGTAGGGGTGGCTACACCTTC.

The genes are TRBV19 and TRBJ1-2; D not certain. This CDR3 is 14 amino acids long. Germline V gene sequence: CDR1 LNHDA, CDR2 SQIVND (reference sequence). V dropped 4 bases and J dropped 8 bases, with 17 bases sitting between them. The CDR3 here is CASSTSTTTGGYTF. In DNA, the CDR3 is TGTGCCAGTAGTACCTCGACCACGACGGGGGGCTACACCTTC. Combining the CDR3 with reference TRBV19 and TRBJ1-2 gives the whole variable domain DGGITQSPKYLFRKEGQNVTLSCEQNLNHDAMYWYRQDPGQGLRLIYYSQIVNDFQKGDIAEGYSVSREKKESFPLTVTSAQKNPTAFYLCASSTSTTTGGYTFGSGTRLTVV.

The chain links TRBV30 to TRBJ2-5; 8 nucleotides match TRBD1. In germline, CDR1 is GTSNPN, CDR2 SVGIG (reference sequence). V was pared by 0 bases and J by 5 bases, with 8 bases of the junction left unmatched. The CDR3 extends over 15 amino acids. The CDR3 nucleotides read TGTGCCTGGAGTGTAGCGACAGGGGCTGCGGAGACCCAGTACTTC. This encodes CAWSVATGAAETQYF. Complete variable domain (other parts from reference TRBV30 and TRBJ2-5): SQTIHQWPATLVQPVGSPLSLECTVEGTSNPNLYWYRQAAGRGLQLLFYSVGIGQISSEVPQNLSASRPQDRQFILSSKKLLLSDSGFYLCAWSVATGAAETQYFGPGTRLLVL.

The chain combines TRBV7-8 with TRBJ2-1; D remains ambiguous. V was trimmed by 1 base and J by 10 bases, leaving 5 bases between them. Germline-derived CDR1 and CDR2 are SGHVS and FQNEAQ. The CDR3 runs to 11 residues. The CDR3, as DNA: TGTGCCAGCAGCTTAGGCCGGGAGCAGTTCTTC. Its translation is CASSLGREQFF. Combining the CDR3 with reference TRBV7-8 and TRBJ2-1 gives the whole variable domain GAGVSQSPRYKVAKRGQDVALRCDPISGHVSLFWYQQALGQGPEFLTYFQNEAQLDKSGLPSDRFFAERPEGSVSTLKIQRTQQEDSAVYLCASSLGREQFFGPGTRLTVL.

The V call is TRBV10-3, the J call TRBJ2-1; TRBD2 agrees at 10 bases. Germline CDR1 ENHRY, CDR2 SYGVKD. The CDR3 is made up of 15 amino acids. The V and J ends lost 5 bases and 5 bases, in that order; junction bases with no gene match: 6. CDR3 DNA sequence: TGTGCCATCAGTCACTTAGCGGGGGGTAACAATGAGCAGTTCTTC. Its protein is CAISHLAGGNNEQFF.

J is TRBJ2-7 and V is TRBV9; 7 nucleotides match TRBD1. Germline values: CDR1 SGDLS, CDR2 YYNGEE. CDR3 length: 14 amino acids. The V segment lost 4 bases and the J segment 2 bases; nucleotides outside the gene matches: 6. The DNA of the CDR3 is TGTGCCAGCAGCCCAGGACAGGACCCCTACGAGCAGTACTTC. It yields the protein CASSPGQDPYEQYF.

The rearrangement uses TRBV15 and TRBJ2-7, with a possible D match to TRBD2 (7 bases). This CDR3 has 15 amino acids. Germline-derived CDR1 and CDR2 are LNHNV and YYDKDF (reference sequence). CDR3: CAPPCVRGASYEQYF. Written as DNA, the CDR3 is TGTGCTCCCCCATGTGTTCGGGGGGCTTCCTACGAGCAGTACTTC.

J is TRBJ1-4 and V is TRBV6-1; 9 nucleotides line up with TRBD1. Germline trimming cut 6 bases from V and 6 bases from J; bases unmatched to any gene: 5. The CDR3 length is 14 residues. Germline V CDR1 and CDR2: MNHNS, SASEGT. CDR3 loop: CASRKDRGDEKLFF. CDR3 DNA: TGTGCCAGCAGAAAGGACAGGGGAGATGAAAAACTGTTTTTT.

The V and J genes are TRBV6-1 and TRBJ1-5; D is uncertain. Germline CDR1 MNHNS, CDR2 SASEGT. V was shortened by 3 bases and J by 0 bases, with 15 bases between the two germline ends. The CDR3 sequence is 17 residues long. CDR3 sequence: CASSEVRRVGSNQPQHF. CDR3 nucleotides: TGTGCCAGCAGTGAGGTGAGGAGGGTGGGTAGCAATCAGCCCCAGCATTTT.

The chain has TRBV19 and TRBJ2-7; 8 bases align to TRBD1. CDR3 length: 13 amino acids. V shed 6 bases, J shed 9 bases, and the junction held 10 bases outside the gene matches. Germline V gene lookup returns CDR1 LNHDA and CDR2 SQIVND (reference sequence). For the CDR3, the DNA is TGTGCCAGTAGGCCCGACAGGGGAACGTGGCAGTACTTC. This codes for CASRPDRGTWQYF.

This clone appeared a single time. V gene TRBV4-1 combines with J gene TRBJ2-7, with TRBD2 matching over 10 bases. V lost 3 bases to trimming and J lost 2 bases; unmatched junction nucleotides: 4. This CDR3 comprises 15 residues. CDR1 is MGHRA and CDR2 is YSYEKL in the germline V gene. CDR3 sequence: CASSQLAGETYEQYF. Here the CDR3 DNA reads TGCGCCAGCAGCCAGCTAGCGGGGGAAACCTACGAGCAGTACTTC.

The gene calls are TRBV30 and TRBJ1-5; 8 bases match TRBD1. V lost 0 bases and J lost 5; bases outside the gene matches: 3. The CDR3 has 14 residues. Germline values: CDR1 GTSNPN, CDR2 SVGIG (reference sequence). CDR3 DNA: TGTGCCTGGAGTGTCCACAGGGGGTATCAGCCCCAGCATTTT. It yields the protein CAWSVHRGYQPQHF.

The chain carries TRBV27 and TRBJ1-2; no firm D call. Germline loops: CDR1 MNHEY, CDR2 SMNVEV (reference sequence). The V end was cut by 4 bases, the J end by 0 bases, with 6 bases between. CDR3 length: 13 amino acids. The CDR3 region has the DNA TGTGCCAGCAGTTCAGGCGCTAACTATGGCTACACCTTC. Translating it yields CASSSGANYGYTF.